The 25 T cell receptor beta chains presented below share a single source sample, sequenced in a study of CXCR3-negative and CXCR3-positive naive CD8 T cells. The study made its TRB cDNA libraries by 5' RACE, adding UMI labels. TCRdb derives one entry per CDR3 protein from the 5' RACE reads, leaving out DNA. This sample's table reports under 85,000 distinct CDR3 sequences. Material: naive CXCR3- CD8+ T cells from blood. Noted subset: CD45RO-CCR7+CD27+CD95- naive CD8+ T cells lacking CXCR3 (TNR3-). These receptors came from a human donor in good health. Some clones in this sample may be carry-over from other donors' samples.

The chain carries TRBV6-6 and TRBJ2-2; TCRdb names TRBD1, which stays unverified in the absence of DNA. In germline, CDR1 is MNHNY, CDR2 SVGAGI (reference sequence). The length of the CDR3 is 16 residues. CDR3 protein: CASSYPGGEDTGELFF.

The chain recombines TRBV12-3 or TRBV12-4 with TRBJ2-2; TCRdb names TRBD2, which stays unverified in the absence of DNA. The CDR3 totals 17 residues. The CDR3: CASRPGRGDPNTGELFF.

The J gene is TRBJ1-1, the V gene TRBV11-3; TCRdb indicates TRBD1, and absent DNA this call remains unverified. Germline V gene sequence: CDR1 SGHNT, CDR2 YENEEA. This CDR3 is built from 15 residues. This CDR3 is CASSFPRTGNTEAFF.

The V call is TRBV7-9, the J call TRBJ2-1; TCRdb gives TRBD2 as the D gene, but with no DNA this cannot be confirmed. This CDR3 contains 17 residues. The germline V gene encodes CDR1 SEHNR and CDR2 FQNEAQ (reference sequence). CDR3 region: CASSLSLAGESYNEQFF. The full variable domain, completed using reference TRBV7-9 and TRBJ2-1, is DTGVSQNPRHKITKRGQNVTFRCDPISEHNRLYWYRQTLGQGPEFLTYFQNEAQLEKSRLLSDRFSAERPKGSFSTLEIQRTEQGDSAMYLCASSLSLAGESYNEQFFGPGTRLTVL.

The chain has TRBV29-1 and TRBJ2-2; no DNA is available, so the TRBD1 call from TCRdb remains unchecked. Per germline, CDR1 SQVTM and CDR2 ANQGSEA. The CDR3 has 15 residues. CDR3 residues: CSVEAGSENTGELFF.

The V call is TRBV29-1, the J call TRBJ2-3; as DNA is missing, the TRBD1 call by TCRdb cannot be tested. CDR1 is SQVTM, CDR2 ANQGSEA, per germline. The CDR3 covers 16 residues. The CDR3 sequence is CSVEGYPGQGYDTQYF.

V gene TRBV29-1 combines with J gene TRBJ2-3; TCRdb gives TRBD1 as the D gene, but with no DNA this cannot be confirmed. In germline, CDR1 is SQVTM, CDR2 ANQGSEA. This CDR3 is 15 amino acids long. The CDR3 here is CSVESDRGRPDTQYF.

V gene TRBV12-3 or TRBV12-4 combines with J gene TRBJ2-5. There are 14 residues in the CDR3. The CDR3 protein is CASSTTETQETQYF.

This chain joins TRBV30 and TRBJ1-1; TCRdb calls TRBD1, which cannot be checked without DNA. The CDR3 spans 11 residues. Germline V gives CDR1 GTSNPN, CDR2 SVGIG (reference sequence). This chain's CDR3 is CGQGVGTEAFF.

The genes are TRBV20-1 and TRBJ2-1; absent DNA, TCRdb's TRBD1 call cannot be checked. CDR1 DFQATT and CDR2 SNEGSKA come from the germline V gene (reference sequence). The CDR3 consists of 21 residues. This CDR3 is CSARDGRGQGASSSSYNEQFF.

V usage is TRBV12-3 or TRBV12-4 and J usage is TRBJ2-1. This CDR3 spans 16 amino acids. CDR3 residues: CASSLGPDSSYNEQFF.

J is TRBJ2-7 and V is TRBV7-9. The CDR3 runs to 13 residues. Germline CDR1 SEHNR, CDR2 FQNEAQ (reference sequence). CDR3 sequence: CASSLDRAYEQYF.

The chain combines TRBV7-6 with TRBJ2-1; TCRdb proposes TRBD2, but this gene call is untestable without DNA. There are 22 residues in the CDR3. Per the germline V gene, CDR1 is SGHVS and CDR2 is FNYEAQ. The CDR3 here is CASSLDPTGTSGIERSYNEQFF.

The chain combines TRBV4-1 with TRBJ2-1; TCRdb's D gene call, TRBD2, goes unchecked for lack of DNA. CDR1 is MGHRA and CDR2 is YSYEKL in the germline V gene. This CDR3 has 15 amino acids. CDR3: CASSQEGREQNEQFF.

The V call is TRBV7-2, the J call TRBJ2-1; absent DNA, TCRdb's TRBD2 call cannot be checked. CDR1 SGHTA and CDR2 FQGNSA come from the germline V gene. The CDR3 has 17 amino acids. This chain's CDR3 is CASSLQLAGVGGNEQFF.

The chain has TRBV10-3 and TRBJ1-5. This CDR3 has 13 amino acids. CDR1 is ENHRY, CDR2 SYGVKD, per germline. The chain's CDR3 is CAIGREEGQPQHF.

The chain's CDR3 is CSVQGQGAPYEQYF. The J gene is TRBJ2-7, the V gene TRBV29-1; no DNA is available, so the TRBD1 call from TCRdb remains unchecked. CDR1 is SQVTM and CDR2 is ANQGSEA in the germline V gene. This CDR3 is 14 amino acids long.

The chain is built from TRBV11-1 and TRBJ2-7; TCRdb selects TRBD1, and the lack of DNA leaves this call unchecked. CDR1 SGHAT and CDR2 FQDESV come from the germline V gene (reference sequence). The CDR3 totals 15 residues. The CDR3 reads CASSLDRGPSYEQYF.

J is TRBJ2-1 and V is TRBV12-3 or TRBV12-4. The length of the CDR3 is 11 residues. CDR3: CASILGYEQFF.

This sequence joins TRBV5-4 and TRBJ2-3; there is no DNA to check the TCRdb D call of TRBD2. CDR3 length equals 14 residues. The germline V gene has CDR1 SGHNT and CDR2 YYREEE (reference sequence). This CDR3 is CASSLLGEGLSQYF.

This sequence joins TRBV7-8 and TRBJ2-7; lacking DNA, the TRBD1 call made by TCRdb goes unchecked. CDR3 size: 13 residues. Germline CDR1 is SGHVS and CDR2 is FQNEAQ. The CDR3 spells CASSFLTVYEQYF.

The genes are TRBV11-1 and TRBJ2-7; the D gene TCRdb calls, TRBD1, cannot be checked with no DNA. The CDR3 is 14 amino acids. The germline V gene encodes CDR1 SGHAT and CDR2 FQDESV (reference sequence). CDR3 region: CASSLVQGTYEQYF.

The V and J genes are TRBV12-3 or TRBV12-4 and TRBJ2-1; TCRdb lists TRBD2, though no DNA is available to test this call. The CDR3 is made up of 16 amino acids. The CDR3 region is CASSLFAGEFDNEQFF.

This chain links TRBV7-3 with TRBJ2-7; with no DNA, the TCRdb D assignment of TRBD1 cannot be verified. Germline V gives CDR1 SGHTA, CDR2 FQGTGA. CDR3 length: 14 amino acids. This chain's CDR3 is CASSSPRASYEQYF.

The genes are TRBV6-2 or TRBV6-3 and TRBJ2-2; there is no DNA to check the TCRdb D call of TRBD2. The CDR3 is made up of 17 amino acids. CDR1 is MNHEY and CDR2 is SVGEGT in the germline V gene. CDR3 loop: CASSYSSNRLDTGELFF.